This T cell receptor (beta chain) was profiled in a study of blood T cell repertoires in COVID-19 (dated by TCRdb to between 2020 and 2021). A note on the overall study: Samples from collaborators originated in the United States, Italy and Spain and spanned both the acute and convalescent phases of COVID-19. The material from the prospective study consisted of cDNA or gDNA derived from T cells, B-cell-depleted T cells, or PBMCs. Subjects who had been exposed to COVID-19, were actively infected with it, or had recovered from it provided the deeply sampled blood TCRbeta repertoires that made up the dataset. Sample metadata almost always included a de-identified subject ID, COVID-19 status, age in years and sex. The repertoires were made available in a free public database intended to serve as a resource for research on the immune response to SARS-CoV-2. HLA class I and class II types, where available, came from metadata supplied by the sample provider rather than from assay-based typing. Samples were obtained from the ongoing ImmuneRACE study (first 160 participants) and from about 1,300 subjects provided by 6 global collaborators. Here is what the overall study found, with its caveats: The amount of clinical and demographic metadata varied by source and participant and was provided uncurated.

The CDR3 starts with the cysteine, ends with the phenylalanine, and has 15 residues. Only CDR3 DNA is held: 45 bases, read in frame from base 1. V is cut by 5 bases and J by 3 bases, and the space between the germline ends is 14 bases. CDR1 and CDR2 were assigned from the germline V gene as SGHTA and FQGNSA. TCRbeta CDR3 regions were amplified from genomic DNA using the immunoSEQ Assay, a bias-controlled multiplex PCR. The authors' analysis ran thus. Nucleated cell counts per sample were estimated from amplification of reference gene primers within the assay. To quantify the absolute abundance of each unique TCRbeta CDR3 rearrangement, sequence reads were collapsed and filtered. For each sample, productive Simpson clonality was calculated as the square root of Simpson's diversity index over productive rearrangements. Held by TCRdb, this immuneACCESS table contains in-frame sequences only and omits some clones. Under half of the omission traces to an unresolved V gene where checked; the cause of the rest is unknown. Clonal size and the V and J genes are those of that table, whereas D and trimming came from the DNA. The sample table lists some 260,000 clones, roughly 83% of them with a count of one. Over 7.5% of the sample rests with the top ten.

The collaborating institutions used their own protocols to collect whole blood in K2EDTA tubes. For TCRbeta analysis, collaborators shipped samples as frozen whole blood, isolated PBMCs, or DNA extracted from either of those sample types. Concerning this clone: Its antigen is currently not known. Qualities for individual bases were not recorded, and no much larger clone is one base off.

The sequencing input was peripheral blood. This receptor was obtained from a man at least 80 years old with acute or convalescent COVID-19. The chain is assembled from TRBV7-2 and TRBJ1-5; TRBD1 is perhaps the D gene, given 6 matching bases. The sequenced DNA: TGTGCCAGCAGCCCTTGGGGGACACCCAATCAGCCCCAGCATTTT. This encodes CASSPWGTPNQPQHF.